These 20 T cell receptor beta chains originate from one sample sequenced in a study of CD8 T cells in Susac syndrome. cDNA came from about 0.46 to 1 ug RNA primed by random hexamers. One entry per CDR3 protein, called by TCRdb with MiXCR from the immunoSEQ multiplex PCR reads. This sample has about 240,000 distinct CDR3 sequences; about 95% occur once, and the top ten carry 0.1%. What was sequenced was CD4+ T cells from PBMCs. Source of these receptors: a human donor with Susac syndrome.

V gene TRBV11-2 combines with J gene TRBJ1-1; D remains ambiguous. V was trimmed by 4 bases and J by 3 bases, leaving 9 bases between them. Per germline, CDR1 SGHAT and CDR2 FQNNGV. The CDR3 runs 13 residues. CDR3 residues: CASSSSLYTEAFF. In nucleotides, the CDR3 is TGTGCCAGCAGCTCGAGCCTATACACTGAAGCTTTCTTT.

This chain connects TRBV6-2 or TRBV6-3 to TRBJ2-1, with TRBD2 identical over 10 bases. The germline V gene encodes CDR1 MNHEY and CDR2 SVGEGT. V was clipped by 5 bases and J by 3 bases; unmatched bases: 4. CDR3 size: 15 residues. CDR3 region: CASSTLAGVYNEQFF. The CDR3 nucleotides read TGTGCCAGCAGTACGCTAGCGGGAGTCTACAATGAGCAGTTCTTC.

The chain couples TRBV28 to TRBJ2-4; TRBD1 aligns across 9 bases. Per the germline V gene, CDR1 is MDHEN and CDR2 is SYDVKM. Germline trimming cut 5 bases from V and 11 bases from J; bases unmatched to any gene: 7. The CDR3 runs 13 residues. This CDR3 is CASSASGQGFQYF. The CDR3 DNA sequence: TGTGCCAGCAGTGCCTCGGGACAGGGCTTTCAGTACTTC.

This chain uses TRBV3-1 with TRBJ2-5, with 8 positions matching TRBD2. Germline-derived CDR1 and CDR2 are LGHDT and YNNKEL (reference sequence). CDR3 size: 15 residues. With V trimmed by 4 bases and J by 5 bases, 9 bases remained unmatched. The CDR3 sequence is CASSLGSGSAETQYF. DNA of the CDR3: TGTGCCAGCAGCCTAGGAAGCGGGAGTGCGGAGACCCAGTACTTC.

This rearrangement joins TRBV4-1 to TRBJ1-5; the match to TRBD1 covers 7 bases. The CDR3 runs to 15 residues. Germline-derived CDR1 and CDR2 are MGHRA and YSYEKL. With V trimmed by 4 bases and J by 0 bases, 3 bases remained unmatched. The CDR3 sequence is CASSLQGVSNQPQHF. CDR3 DNA sequence: TGCGCCAGCAGCCTGCAGGGGGTTAGCAATCAGCCCCAGCATTTT.

The J gene is TRBJ2-3, the V gene TRBV20-1, with 9 bases identical to TRBD1. The CDR3 contains 16 residues. V dropped 1 base and J dropped 4; count of bases not matched to a gene: 9. Per the germline V gene, CDR1 is DFQATT and CDR2 is SNEGSKA (reference sequence). DNA for the CDR3: TGCAGTGCTAGAGTAGGACAGGGGAATTTCGCAGATACGCAGTATTTT. Translated, it gives CSARVGQGNFADTQYF.

The chain uses TRBV12-3 or TRBV12-4 and TRBJ2-3; D may be TRBD2 (5 bases). This CDR3 contains 16 residues. Trimming took 7 bases from V and 0 from J, leaving 17 bases between them. CDR3 residues: CASIPWGVASTDTQYF. As DNA, the CDR3 is TGTGCCAGCATCCCATGGGGAGTAGCTAGCACAGATACGCAGTATTTT.

In this sample, this clonotype turned up once. An end of the junction differs from the germline gene, which may be a read error. The rearrangement joins TRBV18 to TRBJ2-2, with 8 bases fitting TRBD2. The CDR3 loop spans 14 amino acids. CDR1 and CDR2 (germline): KGHSH, LQKENI. The CDR3 loop reads CASSIAGPTVELFF. CDR3 DNA sequence: TGTGCCAGCTCGATAGCGGGACCCACCGTGGAGCTGTTTTTT.

The CDR3 DNA reads TGTGCCAGTAACAAGGGGGCTGGGGGTGAAGCTTTCTTT. Translating gives CASNKGAGGEAFF. This chain links TRBV19 with TRBJ1-1; TRBD1 matches at 7 bases. This CDR3 contains 13 residues. Germline lookup yields CDR1 LNHDA and CDR2 SQIVND (reference sequence). V lost 7 bases and J lost 7; bases outside the gene matches: 9. Together with reference TRBV19 and TRBJ1-1, the CDR3 gives the full variable domain: DGGITQSPKYLFRKEGQNVTLSCEQNLNHDAMYWYRQDPGQGLRLIYYSQIVNDFQKGDIAEGYSVSREKKESFPLTVTSAQKNPTAFYLCASNKGAGGEAFFGQGTRLTVV.

V gene TRBV20-1 combines with J gene TRBJ2-1; the match to TRBD2 covers 13 bases. With 5 bases clipped from V and 7 bases from J, the junction kept 8 bases outside the gene matches. The CDR3 extends over 15 amino acids. CDR1 DFQATT and CDR2 SNEGSKA come from the germline V gene (reference sequence). The CDR3 sequence is CSALGLAGVRNEQFF. The CDR3 bases are TGCAGTGCTTTAGGACTAGCGGGAGTAAGGAATGAGCAGTTCTTC.

The genes are TRBV29-1 and TRBJ2-1, with D possibly matching TRBD2 (6 bases). Looked up from germline, CDR1 is SQVTM and CDR2 is ANQGSEA. V lost 7 bases and J lost 3, with 19 bases in between. The CDR3 sequence is 15 residues long. The CDR3 is CSALQRASVYNEQFF. In nucleotides, the CDR3 is TGCAGCGCTCTTCAAAGGGCTAGCGTCTACAATGAGCAGTTCTTC.

Notes on this clonotype: The junction and the germline gene differ at one end; a read error may be behind it. This rearrangement joins TRBV2 to TRBJ1-2; D uncertain. The CDR3 runs to 13 residues. Germline V lookup: CDR1 SNHLY, CDR2 FYNNEI. In DNA, the CDR3 is TGTGCCAGCATTGAAGGACGGAGCTATGGCTACACCTTC. Translated: CASIEGRSYGYTF.

The genes are TRBV6-6 and TRBJ2-7; the match to TRBD2 covers 11 bases. CDR3 length: 14 residues. Germline V gene sequence: CDR1 MNHNY, CDR2 SVGAGI (reference sequence). Trimming removed 6 bases from V and 6 bases from J; junction bases left unmatched: 7. The CDR3 coding sequence is TGTGCCAGCAGGCATAGCGGGAGGGGGGCCGAGCAGTACTTC. Its protein product is CASRHSGRGAEQYF.

The V and J genes are TRBV2 and TRBJ2-5, with D possibly TRBD2 on 5 matching bases. CDR1 is SNHLY and CDR2 is FYNNEI in the germline V gene. The CDR3 runs to 13 residues. V lost 10 bases, J lost 2 bases, and 14 bases lay in between. In DNA form, the CDR3 reads TGTGCCACGGTCCCCACGGGGCAAGAGACCCAGTACTTC. Translating it yields CATVPTGQETQYF.

This clonotype was picked up one time. The rearrangement joins TRBV5-1 to TRBJ2-5; possible D gene TRBD1, 6 bases. CDR3 length equals 18 residues. Germline values: CDR1 SGHRS, CDR2 YFSETQ. V was cut by 4 bases and J by 3 bases, with 25 bases left in between. Here the CDR3 DNA reads TGCGCCAGCAGCCCGGATCACGTCCAATACAGGGAAAAAGAGACCCAGTACTTC. It specifies CASSPDHVQYREKETQYF.

The chain combines TRBV30 with TRBJ2-5; 11 bases align to TRBD2. The germline V gene encodes CDR1 GTSNPN and CDR2 SVGIG (reference sequence). This CDR3 is built from 18 residues. V shed 2 bases and J 2 bases; nucleotides not matched to a gene: 13. As DNA, the CDR3 is TGTGCCTGGAGTCTCCTTCCTAGACTAGCGGGACTACAAGAGACCCAGTACTTC. Translation: CAWSLLPRLAGLQETQYF.

V usage is TRBV20-1 and J usage is TRBJ2-7, with D possibly being TRBD1 or TRBD2 (6 bases each). V dropped 3 bases and J dropped 7 bases, with 22 bases sitting between them. The length of the CDR3 is 15 residues. Germline CDR1 and CDR2: DFQATT and SNEGSKA (reference sequence). Here the CDR3 reads CSARGPGQLGREQYF. The DNA of the CDR3 is TGCAGTGCTAGGGGACCCGGACAGCTTGGGAGGGAGCAGTACTTC.

This clonotype was picked up one time. The chain recombines TRBV12-3 or TRBV12-4 with TRBJ2-1, with D possibly matching TRBD2 (9 bases). This CDR3 contains 17 residues. V was pared by 6 bases and J by 6 bases, with 24 bases between. CDR3 sequence reads: CASRSTGGLAGRNEQFF. CDR3 sequence (DNA): TGTGCCAGCAGATCTACAGGGGGGCTAGCGGGACGCAATGAGCAGTTCTTC.

Comments on this clonotype: An end of the junction does not agree with germline; a read error may underlie this. The J gene is TRBJ2-7, the V gene TRBV30; D remains ambiguous. CDR1 and CDR2 (germline): GTSNPN, SVGIG (reference sequence). The CDR3 consists of 10 residues. This chain's CDR3 is CASNPSTLVF. The DNA of the CDR3 is TGTGCCTCCAACCCGTCCACCCTGGTCTTC.

The chain carries TRBV28 and TRBJ2-7, with D possibly TRBD1 on 8 matching bases. This CDR3 is 16 amino acids long. The V gene's germline CDR1 is MDHEN and CDR2 SYDVKM. V was cut by 7 bases and J by 0 bases, with 19 bases left in between. CDR3: CASIEGGTGLSYEQYF. DNA for the CDR3: TGTGCCAGCATCGAGGGAGGGACAGGACTCTCCTACGAGCAGTACTTC.